This entry concerns a single TCR beta chain. This record comes from a study of response to subunit inactivated influenza vaccine. This CDR3 spans 15 amino acids. Trimming took 6 bases from V and 6 from J, leaving 17 bases between them. TCRdb itself ran the RT-PCR reads through MiXCR, one entry per CDR3 protein. The data hold under 200,000 distinct CDR3 sequences, with more than 10% observed a single time. The same specimen was also included in a second study, on T cells expressing NK-cell markers. That study reports: TCR beta cDNA was generated via 5'RACE template switching incorporating UMIs. About 1.0-7.5% of CD8+ T cells in about 6 donors belonged to dominant NKG2C+ clonotypes.

The chain is built from TRBV12-3 or TRBV12-4 and TRBJ2-2; D may match TRBD1 or TRBD2 (6 bases each). The input for sequencing was CD8+ T cells sorted from PBMCs, taken approximately 12 days after vaccination. The origin of this receptor is a man aged 50-60 years who received an inactivated influenza vaccine. CDR3 in amino acids: CASSPNRGVAGELFF. CDR3 nucleotide sequence: TGTGCCAGCAGCCCTAATAGGGGGGTCGCCGGGGAGCTGTTTTTT.